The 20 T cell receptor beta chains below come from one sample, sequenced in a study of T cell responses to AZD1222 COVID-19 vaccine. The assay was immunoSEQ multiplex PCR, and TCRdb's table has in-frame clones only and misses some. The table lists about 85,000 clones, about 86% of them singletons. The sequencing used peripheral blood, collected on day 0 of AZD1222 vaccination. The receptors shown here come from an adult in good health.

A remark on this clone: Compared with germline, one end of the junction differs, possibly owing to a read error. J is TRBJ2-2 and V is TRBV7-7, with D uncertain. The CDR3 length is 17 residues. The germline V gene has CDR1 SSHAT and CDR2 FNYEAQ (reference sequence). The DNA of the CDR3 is TGTGCTAGCAGCTTAGAGGCCCCCAGTTCGAACACCGGGGAGCTGTTTTTT. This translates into CASSLEAPSSNTGELFF.

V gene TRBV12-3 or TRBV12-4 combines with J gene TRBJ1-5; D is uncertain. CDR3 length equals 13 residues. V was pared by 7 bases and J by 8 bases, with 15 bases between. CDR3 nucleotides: TGTGCCAGCACACCGGGCGGGCGTGAGCCCCAGCATTTT. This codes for CASTPGGREPQHF.

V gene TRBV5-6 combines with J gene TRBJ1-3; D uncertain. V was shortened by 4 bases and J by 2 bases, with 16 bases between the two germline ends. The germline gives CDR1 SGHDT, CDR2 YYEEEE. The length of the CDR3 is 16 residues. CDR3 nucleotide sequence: TGTGCCAGCAGCAATGAAGGGTTTTGGGCTGGAAACACCATATATTTT. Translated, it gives CASSNEGFWAGNTIYF.

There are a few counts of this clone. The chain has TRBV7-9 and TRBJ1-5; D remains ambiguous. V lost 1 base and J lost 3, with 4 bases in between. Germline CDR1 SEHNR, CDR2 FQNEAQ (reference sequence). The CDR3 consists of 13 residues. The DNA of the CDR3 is TGTGCCAGCAGCTTAGGGGTCAATCAGCCCCAGCATTTT. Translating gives CASSLGVNQPQHF.

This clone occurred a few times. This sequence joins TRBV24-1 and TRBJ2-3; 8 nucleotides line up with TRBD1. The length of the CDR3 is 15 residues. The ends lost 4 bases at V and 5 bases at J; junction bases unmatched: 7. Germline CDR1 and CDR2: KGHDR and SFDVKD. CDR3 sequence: CATSELLTGVDTQYF. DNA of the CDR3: TGTGCCACCAGTGAGCTCCTGACAGGGGTAGATACGCAGTATTTT.

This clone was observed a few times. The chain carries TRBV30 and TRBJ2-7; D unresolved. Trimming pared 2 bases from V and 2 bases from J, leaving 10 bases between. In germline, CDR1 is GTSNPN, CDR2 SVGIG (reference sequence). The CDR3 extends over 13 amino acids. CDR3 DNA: TGTGCCTGGAGTCAGGCGGCCACCTACGAGCAGTACTTC. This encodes CAWSQAATYEQYF.

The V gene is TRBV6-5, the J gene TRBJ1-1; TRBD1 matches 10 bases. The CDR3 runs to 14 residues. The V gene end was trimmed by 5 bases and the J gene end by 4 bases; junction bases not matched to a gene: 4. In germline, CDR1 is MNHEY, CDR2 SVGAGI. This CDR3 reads CASSRGQGITEAFF. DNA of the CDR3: TGTGCCAGCAGTCGGGGACAGGGGATCACTGAAGCTTTCTTT.

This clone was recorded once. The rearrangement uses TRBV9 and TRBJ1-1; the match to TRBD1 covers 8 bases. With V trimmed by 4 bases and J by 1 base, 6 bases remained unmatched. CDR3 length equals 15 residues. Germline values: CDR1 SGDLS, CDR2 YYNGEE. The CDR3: CASSPLQGANTEAFF. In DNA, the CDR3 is TGTGCCAGCAGCCCTCTTCAGGGGGCGAACACTGAAGCTTTCTTT.

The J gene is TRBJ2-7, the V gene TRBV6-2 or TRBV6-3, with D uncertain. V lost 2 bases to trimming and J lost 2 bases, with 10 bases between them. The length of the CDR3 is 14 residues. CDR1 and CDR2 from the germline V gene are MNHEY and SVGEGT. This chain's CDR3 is CASSYAPTTYEQYF. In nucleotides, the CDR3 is TGTGCCAGCAGTTACGCCCCGACAACCTACGAGCAGTACTTC.

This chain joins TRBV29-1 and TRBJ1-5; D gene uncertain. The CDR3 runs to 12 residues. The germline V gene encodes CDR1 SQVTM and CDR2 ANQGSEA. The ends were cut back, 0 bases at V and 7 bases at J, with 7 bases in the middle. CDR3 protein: CSVEDFGQPQHF. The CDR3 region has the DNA TGCAGCGTTGAAGATTTCGGACAGCCCCAGCATTTT.

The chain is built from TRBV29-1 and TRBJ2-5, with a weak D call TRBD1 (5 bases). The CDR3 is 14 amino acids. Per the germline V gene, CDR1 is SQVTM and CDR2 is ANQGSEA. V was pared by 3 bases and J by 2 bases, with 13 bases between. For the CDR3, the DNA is TGCAGCGTTGATGTGGACACCTCTCAAGAGACCCAGTACTTC. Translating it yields CSVDVDTSQETQYF. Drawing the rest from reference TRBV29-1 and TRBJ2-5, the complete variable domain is SAVISQKPSRDICQRGTSLTIQCQVDSQVTMMFWYRQQPGQSLTLIATANQGSEATYESGFVIDKFPISRPNLTFSTLTVSNMSPEDSSIYLCSVDVDTSQETQYFGPGTRLLVL.

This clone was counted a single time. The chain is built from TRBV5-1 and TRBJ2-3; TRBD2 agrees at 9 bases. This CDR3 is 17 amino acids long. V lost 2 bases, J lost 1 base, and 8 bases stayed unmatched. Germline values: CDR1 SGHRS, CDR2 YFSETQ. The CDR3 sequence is CASSFRSGGLGTDTQYF. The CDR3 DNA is TGCGCCAGCAGCTTCCGAAGCGGGGGGTTAGGCACAGATACGCAGTATTTT.

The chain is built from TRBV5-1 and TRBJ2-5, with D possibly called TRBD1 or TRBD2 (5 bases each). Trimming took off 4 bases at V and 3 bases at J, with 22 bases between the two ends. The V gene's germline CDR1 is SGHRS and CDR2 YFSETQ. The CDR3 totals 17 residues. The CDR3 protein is CASSHGESSQGKETQYF. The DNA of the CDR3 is TGCGCCAGCAGCCACGGGGAATCTTCGCAGGGTAAAGAGACCCAGTACTTC.

CDR3 nucleotides: TGTGCCAGCAGCAAAGGTACCGGGGTAACCGGGGAGCTGTTTTTT. Its translation is CASSKGTGVTGELFF. The rearrangement uses TRBV9 and TRBJ2-2, with D possibly being TRBD2 (5 bases). Per the germline V gene, CDR1 is SGDLS and CDR2 is YYNGEE. Trimming stripped 4 bases from V and 5 bases from J, with 15 bases between. The CDR3 contains 15 residues.

The CDR3 is CASSLVTGPGELFF. The CDR3, as DNA: TGTGCCAGCAGCTTAGTAACAGGGCCCGGGGAGCTGTTTTTT. The chain joins TRBV7-9 to TRBJ2-2; tentative D call: TRBD1 (6 bases). CDR1 is SEHNR and CDR2 is FQNEAQ in the germline V gene (reference sequence). The germline V and J ends were trimmed by 1 base and 6 bases, with 9 bases remaining between them. There are 14 residues in the CDR3.

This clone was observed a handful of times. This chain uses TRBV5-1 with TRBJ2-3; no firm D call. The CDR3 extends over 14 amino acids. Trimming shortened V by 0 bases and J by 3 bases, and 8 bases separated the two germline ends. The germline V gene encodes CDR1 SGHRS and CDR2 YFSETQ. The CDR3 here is CASSLVPGTDTQYF. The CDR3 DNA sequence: TGCGCCAGCAGCTTGGTCCCGGGTACAGATACGCAGTATTTT.

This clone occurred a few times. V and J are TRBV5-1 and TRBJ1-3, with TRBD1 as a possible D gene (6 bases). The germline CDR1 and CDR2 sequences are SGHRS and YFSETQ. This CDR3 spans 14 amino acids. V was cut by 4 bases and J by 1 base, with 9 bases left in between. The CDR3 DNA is TGCGCCAGCAGCGTTGACAGGTCTGGAAACACCATATATTTT. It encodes CASSVDRSGNTIYF.

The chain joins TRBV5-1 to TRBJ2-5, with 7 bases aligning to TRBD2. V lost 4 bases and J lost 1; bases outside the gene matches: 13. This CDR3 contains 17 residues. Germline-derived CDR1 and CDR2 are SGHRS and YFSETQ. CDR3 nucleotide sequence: TGCGCCAGCAGCCCCATCGGGACTACTAATCTCCAAGAGACCCAGTACTTC. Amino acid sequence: CASSPIGTTNLQETQYF.

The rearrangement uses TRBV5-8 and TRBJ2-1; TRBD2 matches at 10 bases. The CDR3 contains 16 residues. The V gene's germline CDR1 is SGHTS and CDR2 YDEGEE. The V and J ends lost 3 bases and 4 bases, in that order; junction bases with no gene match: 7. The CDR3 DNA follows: TGTGCCAGCAGCTCCCGGCTAGCGGGAGAGTACAATGAGCAGTTCTTC. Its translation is CASSSRLAGEYNEQFF.

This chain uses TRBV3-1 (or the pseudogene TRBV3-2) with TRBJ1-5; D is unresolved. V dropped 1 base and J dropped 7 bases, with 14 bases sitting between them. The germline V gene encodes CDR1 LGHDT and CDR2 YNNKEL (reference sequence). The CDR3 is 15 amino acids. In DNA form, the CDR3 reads TGTGCCAGCAGCCAAGGCTTCCGCCGGGAGCAGCCCCAGCATTTT. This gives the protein CASSQGFRREQPQHF.